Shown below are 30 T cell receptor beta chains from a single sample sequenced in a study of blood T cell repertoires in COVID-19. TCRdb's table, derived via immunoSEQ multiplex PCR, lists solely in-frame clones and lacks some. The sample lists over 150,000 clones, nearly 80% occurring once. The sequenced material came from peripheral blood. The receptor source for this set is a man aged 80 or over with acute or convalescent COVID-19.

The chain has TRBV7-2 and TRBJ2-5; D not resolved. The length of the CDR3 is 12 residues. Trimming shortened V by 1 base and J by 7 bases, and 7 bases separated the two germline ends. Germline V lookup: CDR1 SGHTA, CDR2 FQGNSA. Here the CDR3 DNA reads TGTGCCAGCAGCTTAGAGGTAGCGACCCAGTACTTC. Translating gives CASSLEVATQYF.

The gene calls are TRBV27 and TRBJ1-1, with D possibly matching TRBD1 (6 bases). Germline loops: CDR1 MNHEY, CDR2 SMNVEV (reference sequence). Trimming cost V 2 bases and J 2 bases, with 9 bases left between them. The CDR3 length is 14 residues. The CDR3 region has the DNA TGTGCCAGCAGTTTACGGGGGGCAAACACTGAAGCTTTCTTT. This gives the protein CASSLRGANTEAFF.

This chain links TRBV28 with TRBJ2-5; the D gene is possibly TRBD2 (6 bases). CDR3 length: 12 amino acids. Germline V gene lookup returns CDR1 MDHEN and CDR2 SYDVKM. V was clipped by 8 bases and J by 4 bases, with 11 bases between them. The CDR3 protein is CASGRGTETQYF. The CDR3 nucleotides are TGTGCCAGCGGACGGGGGACAGAGACCCAGTACTTC.

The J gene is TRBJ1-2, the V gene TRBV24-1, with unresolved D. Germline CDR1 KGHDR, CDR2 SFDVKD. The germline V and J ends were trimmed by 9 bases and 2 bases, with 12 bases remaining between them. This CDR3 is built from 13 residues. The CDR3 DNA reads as TGTGCCACCGGCGGGTCGGGGAACTATGGCTACACCTTC. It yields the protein CATGGSGNYGYTF.

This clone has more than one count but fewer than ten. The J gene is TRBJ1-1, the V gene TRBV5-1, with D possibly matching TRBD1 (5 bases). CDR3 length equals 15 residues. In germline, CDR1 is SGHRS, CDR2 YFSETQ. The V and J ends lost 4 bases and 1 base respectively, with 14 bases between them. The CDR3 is CASSRTSGGNTEAFF. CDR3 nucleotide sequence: TGCGCCAGCAGCCGAACCTCCGGGGGGAACACTGAAGCTTTCTTT.

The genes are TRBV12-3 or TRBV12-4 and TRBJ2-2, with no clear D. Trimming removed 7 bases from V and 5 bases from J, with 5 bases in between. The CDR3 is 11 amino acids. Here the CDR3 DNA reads TGTGCCAGCATGCGGACCGGGGAGCTGTTTTTT. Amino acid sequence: CASMRTGELFF.

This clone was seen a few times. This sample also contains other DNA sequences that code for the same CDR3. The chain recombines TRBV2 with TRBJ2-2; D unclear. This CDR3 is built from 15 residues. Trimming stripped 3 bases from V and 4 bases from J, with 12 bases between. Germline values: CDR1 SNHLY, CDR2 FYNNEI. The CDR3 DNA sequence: TGTGCCAGCAGTGAGACGGGTTTAGGCACCGGGGAGCTGTTTTTT. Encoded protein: CASSETGLGTGELFF.

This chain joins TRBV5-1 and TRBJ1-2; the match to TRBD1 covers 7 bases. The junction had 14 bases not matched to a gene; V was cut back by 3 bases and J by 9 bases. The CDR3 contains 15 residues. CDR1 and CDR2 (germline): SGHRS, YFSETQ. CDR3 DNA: TGCGCCAGCAGCTCCCAGACAGGGATGAGTGAGAGCTACACCTTC. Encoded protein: CASSSQTGMSESYTF.

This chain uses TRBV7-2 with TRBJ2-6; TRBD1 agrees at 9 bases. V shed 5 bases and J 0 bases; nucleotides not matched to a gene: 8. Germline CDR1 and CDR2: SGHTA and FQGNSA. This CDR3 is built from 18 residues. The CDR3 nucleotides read TGTGCCAGCAGCCATCGGACAGGGGTGAGCTCTGGGGCCAACGTCCTGACTTTC. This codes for CASSHRTGVSSGANVLTF.

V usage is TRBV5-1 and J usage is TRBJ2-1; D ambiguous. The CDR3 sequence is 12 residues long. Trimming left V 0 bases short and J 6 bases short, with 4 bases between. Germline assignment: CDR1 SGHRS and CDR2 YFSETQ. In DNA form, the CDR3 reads TGCGCCAGCAGCTTGGCCCGCAATGAGCAGTTCTTC. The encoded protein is CASSLARNEQFF.

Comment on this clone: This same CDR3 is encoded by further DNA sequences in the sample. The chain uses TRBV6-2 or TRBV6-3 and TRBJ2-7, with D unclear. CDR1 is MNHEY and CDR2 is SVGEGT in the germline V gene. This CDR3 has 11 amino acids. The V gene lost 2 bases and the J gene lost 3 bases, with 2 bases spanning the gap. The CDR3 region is CASSYLYEQYF. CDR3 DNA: TGTGCCAGCAGTTACCTCTACGAGCAGTACTTC.

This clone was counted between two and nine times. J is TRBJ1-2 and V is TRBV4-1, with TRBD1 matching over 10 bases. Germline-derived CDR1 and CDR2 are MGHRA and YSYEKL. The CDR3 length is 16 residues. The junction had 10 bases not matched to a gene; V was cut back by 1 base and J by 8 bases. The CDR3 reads CASSQANGQGVGGYTF. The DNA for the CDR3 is TGCGCCAGCAGCCAAGCCAACGGACAGGGGGTCGGAGGCTACACCTTC.

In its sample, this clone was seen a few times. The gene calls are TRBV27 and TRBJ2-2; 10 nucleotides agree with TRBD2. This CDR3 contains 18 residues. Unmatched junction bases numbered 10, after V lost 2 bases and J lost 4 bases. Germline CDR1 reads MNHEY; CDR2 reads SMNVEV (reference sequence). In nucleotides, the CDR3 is TGTGCCAGCAGTTTAAGCGGGCTAGCGGGGGTCCCCACCGGGGAGCTGTTTTTT. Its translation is CASSLSGLAGVPTGELFF.

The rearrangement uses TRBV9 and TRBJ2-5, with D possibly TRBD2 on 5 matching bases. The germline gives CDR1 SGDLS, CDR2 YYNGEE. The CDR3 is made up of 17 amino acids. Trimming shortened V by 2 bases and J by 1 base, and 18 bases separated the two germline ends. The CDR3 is CASSVSTFGSGQETQYF. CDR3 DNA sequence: TGTGCCAGCAGCGTGTCCACTTTTGGGAGCGGCCAAGAGACCCAGTACTTC. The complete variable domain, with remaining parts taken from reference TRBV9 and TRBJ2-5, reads DSGVTQTPKHLITATGQRVTLRCSPRSGDLSVYWYQQSLDQGLQFLIQYYNGEERAKGNILERFSAQQFPDLHSELNLSSLELGDSALYFCASSVSTFGSGQETQYFGPGTRLLVL.

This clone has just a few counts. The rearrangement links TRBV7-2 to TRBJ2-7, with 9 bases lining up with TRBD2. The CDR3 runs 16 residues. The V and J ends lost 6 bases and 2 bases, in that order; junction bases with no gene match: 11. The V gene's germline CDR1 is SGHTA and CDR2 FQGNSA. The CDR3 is CASSRGAGGLTYEQYF. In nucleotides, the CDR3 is TGTGCCAGCAGTAGGGGAGCGGGGGGTCTTACCTACGAGCAGTACTTC.

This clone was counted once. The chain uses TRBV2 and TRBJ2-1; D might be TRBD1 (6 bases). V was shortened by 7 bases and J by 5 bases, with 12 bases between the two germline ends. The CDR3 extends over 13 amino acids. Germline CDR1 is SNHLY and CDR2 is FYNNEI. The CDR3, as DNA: TGTGCCAGCACGAGACAGGAGAACAATGAGCAGTTCTTC. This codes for CASTRQENNEQFF. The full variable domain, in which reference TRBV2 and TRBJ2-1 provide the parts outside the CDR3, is EPEVTQTPSHQVTQMGQEVILRCVPISNHLYFYWYRQILGQKVEFLVSFYNNEISEKSEIFDDQFSVERPDGSNFTLKIRSTKLEDSAMYFCASTRQENNEQFFGPGTRLTVL.

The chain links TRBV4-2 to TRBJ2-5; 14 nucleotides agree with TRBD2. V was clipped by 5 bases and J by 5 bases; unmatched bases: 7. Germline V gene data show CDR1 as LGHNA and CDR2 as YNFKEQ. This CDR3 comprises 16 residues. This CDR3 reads CASSKTSGGAEETQYF. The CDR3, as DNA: TGTGCCAGCAGCAAGACTAGCGGGGGGGCAGAGGAGACCCAGTACTTC.

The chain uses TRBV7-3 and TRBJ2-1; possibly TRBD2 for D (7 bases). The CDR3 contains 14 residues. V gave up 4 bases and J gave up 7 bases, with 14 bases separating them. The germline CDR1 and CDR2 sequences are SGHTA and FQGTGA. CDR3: CASSSRRGGNEQFF. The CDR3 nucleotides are TGTGCCAGCAGCTCCCGGAGGGGGGGAAATGAGCAGTTCTTC.

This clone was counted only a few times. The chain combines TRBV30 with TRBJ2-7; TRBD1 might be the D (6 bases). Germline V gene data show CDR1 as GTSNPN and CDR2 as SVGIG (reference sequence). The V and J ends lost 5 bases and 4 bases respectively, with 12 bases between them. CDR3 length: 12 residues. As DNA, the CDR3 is TGTGCCTGGCACAGGGCTGAGTACGAGCAGTACTTC. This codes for CAWHRAEYEQYF.

CDR3 in DNA: TGTGCCAGCAGCTCGCTGGACTATCAAGAGACCCAGTACTTC. Its translation is CASSSLDYQETQYF. The V and J genes are TRBV5-8 and TRBJ2-5; D perhaps matches TRBD2 (6 bases). The CDR3 is 14 amino acids. The V gene's germline CDR1 is SGHTS and CDR2 YDEGEE. V was shortened by 3 bases and J by 2 bases, with 11 bases between the two germline ends.

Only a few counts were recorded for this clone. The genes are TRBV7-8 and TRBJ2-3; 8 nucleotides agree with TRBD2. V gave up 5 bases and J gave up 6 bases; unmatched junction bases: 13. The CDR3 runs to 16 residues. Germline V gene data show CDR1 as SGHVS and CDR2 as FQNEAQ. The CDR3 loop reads CASSPGLAVDMDTQYF. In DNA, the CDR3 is TGTGCCAGCAGCCCCGGACTAGCCGTGGACATGGATACGCAGTATTTT. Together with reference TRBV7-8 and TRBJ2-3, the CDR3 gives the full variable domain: GAGVSQSPRYKVAKRGQDVALRCDPISGHVSLFWYQQALGQGPEFLTYFQNEAQLDKSGLPSDRFFAERPEGSVSTLKIQRTQQEDSAVYLCASSPGLAVDMDTQYFGPGTRLTVL.

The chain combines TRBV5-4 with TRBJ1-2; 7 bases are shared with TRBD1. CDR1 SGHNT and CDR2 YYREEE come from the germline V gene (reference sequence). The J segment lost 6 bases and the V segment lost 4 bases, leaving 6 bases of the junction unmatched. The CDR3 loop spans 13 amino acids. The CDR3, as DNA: TGTGCCAGCAGCCATGACAGGGCTGATGGCTACACCTTC. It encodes CASSHDRADGYTF.

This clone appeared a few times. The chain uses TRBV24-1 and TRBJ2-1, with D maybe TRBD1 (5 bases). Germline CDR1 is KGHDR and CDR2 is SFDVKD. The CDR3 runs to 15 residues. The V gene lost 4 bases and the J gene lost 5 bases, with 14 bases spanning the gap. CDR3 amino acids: CATSDPQGLHNEQFF. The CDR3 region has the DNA TGTGCCACCAGTGACCCTCAGGGATTACACAATGAGCAGTTCTTC.

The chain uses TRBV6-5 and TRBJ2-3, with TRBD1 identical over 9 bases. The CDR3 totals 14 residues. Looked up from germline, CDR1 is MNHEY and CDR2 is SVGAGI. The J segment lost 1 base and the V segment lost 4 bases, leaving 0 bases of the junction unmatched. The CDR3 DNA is TGTGCCAGCAGTTGGGACAGGGGCACAGATACGCAGTATTTT. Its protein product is CASSWDRGTDTQYF.

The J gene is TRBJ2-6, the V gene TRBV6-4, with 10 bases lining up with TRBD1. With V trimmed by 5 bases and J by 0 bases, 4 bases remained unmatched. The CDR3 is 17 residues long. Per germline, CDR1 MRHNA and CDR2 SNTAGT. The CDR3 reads CASSPGQGYSGANVLTF. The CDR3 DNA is TGTGCCAGCAGTCCGGGACAGGGGTACTCTGGGGCCAACGTCCTGACTTTC.

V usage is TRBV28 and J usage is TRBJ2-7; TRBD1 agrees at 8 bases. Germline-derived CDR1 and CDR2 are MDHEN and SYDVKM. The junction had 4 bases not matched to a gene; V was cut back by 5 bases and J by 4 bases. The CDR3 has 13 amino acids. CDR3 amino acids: CASSPGTGYEQYV. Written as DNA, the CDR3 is TGTGCCAGCAGTCCCGGGACAGGTTACGAGCAGTACGTC.

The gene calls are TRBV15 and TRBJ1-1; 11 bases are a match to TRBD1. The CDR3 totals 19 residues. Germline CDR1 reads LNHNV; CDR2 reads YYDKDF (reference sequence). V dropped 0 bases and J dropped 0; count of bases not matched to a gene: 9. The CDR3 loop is CATSRDRTGGIGVNTEAFF. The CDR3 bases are TGTGCCACCAGCAGAGATCGGACAGGGGGCATTGGGGTGAACACTGAAGCTTTCTTT.

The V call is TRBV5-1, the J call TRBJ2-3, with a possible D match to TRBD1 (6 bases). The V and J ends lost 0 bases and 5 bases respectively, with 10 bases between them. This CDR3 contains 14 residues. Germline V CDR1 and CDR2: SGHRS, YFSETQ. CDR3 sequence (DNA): TGCGCCAGCAGCTTGGGGGGGCGTATAGATACGCAGTATTTT. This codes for CASSLGGRIDTQYF.

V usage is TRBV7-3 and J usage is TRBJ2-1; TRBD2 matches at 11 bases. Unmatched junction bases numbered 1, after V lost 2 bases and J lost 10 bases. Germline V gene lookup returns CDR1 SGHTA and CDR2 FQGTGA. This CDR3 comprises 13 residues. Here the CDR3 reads CASSLGTSGEQFF. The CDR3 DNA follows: TGTGCCAGCAGCTTAGGGACTAGCGGCGAGCAGTTCTTC.

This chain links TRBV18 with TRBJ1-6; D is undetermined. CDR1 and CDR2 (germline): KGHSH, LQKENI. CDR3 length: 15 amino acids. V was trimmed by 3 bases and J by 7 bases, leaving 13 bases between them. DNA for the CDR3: TGTGCCAGCTCACCGGGGAGTGATGGAAATTCACCCCTCCACTTT. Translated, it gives CASSPGSDGNSPLHF.